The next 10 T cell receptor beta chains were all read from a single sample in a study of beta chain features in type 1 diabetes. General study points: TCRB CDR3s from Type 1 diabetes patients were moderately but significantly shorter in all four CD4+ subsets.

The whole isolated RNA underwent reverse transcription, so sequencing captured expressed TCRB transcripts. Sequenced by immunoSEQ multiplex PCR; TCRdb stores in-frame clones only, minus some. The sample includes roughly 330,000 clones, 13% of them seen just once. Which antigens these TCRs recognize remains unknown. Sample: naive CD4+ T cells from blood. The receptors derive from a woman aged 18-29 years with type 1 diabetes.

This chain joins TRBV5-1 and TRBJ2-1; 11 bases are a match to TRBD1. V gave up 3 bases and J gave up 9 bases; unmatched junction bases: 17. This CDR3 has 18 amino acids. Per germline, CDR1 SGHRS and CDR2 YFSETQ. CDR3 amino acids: CASSSQDWTGGIIGEQFF. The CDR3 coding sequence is TGCGCCAGCAGCTCACAAGACTGGACAGGGGGCATAATTGGTGAGCAGTTCTTC.

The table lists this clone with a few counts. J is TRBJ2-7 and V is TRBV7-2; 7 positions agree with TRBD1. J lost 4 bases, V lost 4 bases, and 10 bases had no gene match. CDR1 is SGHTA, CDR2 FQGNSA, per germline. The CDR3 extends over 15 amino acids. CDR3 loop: CASSSVTGAVYEQYF. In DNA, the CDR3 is TGTGCCAGCAGCTCCGTTACAGGGGCTGTTTACGAGCAGTACTTC. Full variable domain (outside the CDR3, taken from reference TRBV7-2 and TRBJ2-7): GAGVSQSPSNKVTEKGKDVELRCDPISGHTALYWYRQSLGQGLEFLIYFQGNSAPDKSGLPSDRFSAERTGGSVSTLTIQRTQQEDSAVYLCASSSVTGAVYEQYFGPGTRLTVT.

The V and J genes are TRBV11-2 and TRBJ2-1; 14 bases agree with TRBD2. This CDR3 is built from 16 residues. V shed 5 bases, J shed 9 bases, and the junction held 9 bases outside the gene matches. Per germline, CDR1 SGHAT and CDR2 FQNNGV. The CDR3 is CASSPPGLAGEGEQFF. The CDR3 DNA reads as TGTGCCAGCAGCCCACCGGGACTAGCGGGAGAGGGTGAGCAGTTCTTC. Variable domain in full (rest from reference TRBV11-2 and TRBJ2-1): EAGVAQSPRYKIIEKRQSVAFWCNPISGHATLYWYQQILGQGPKLLIQFQNNGVVDDSQLPKDRFSAERLKGVDSTLKIQPAKLEDSAVYLCASSPPGLAGEGEQFFGPGTRLTVL.

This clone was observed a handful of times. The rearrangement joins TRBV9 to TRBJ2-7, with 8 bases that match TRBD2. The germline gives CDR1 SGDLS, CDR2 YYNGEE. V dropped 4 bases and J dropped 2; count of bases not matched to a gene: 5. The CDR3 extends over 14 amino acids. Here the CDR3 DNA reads TGTGCCAGCAGCCCACACGGGGGGGCCTACGAGCAGTACTTC. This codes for CASSPHGGAYEQYF.

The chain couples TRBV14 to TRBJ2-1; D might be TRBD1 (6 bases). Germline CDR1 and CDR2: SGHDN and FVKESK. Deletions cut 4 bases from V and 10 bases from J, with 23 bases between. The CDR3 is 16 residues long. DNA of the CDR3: TGTGCCAGCAGCCGAACGTCGGCAGGGGTGGTGAGGGAGCAGTTCTTC. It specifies CASSRTSAGVVREQFF.

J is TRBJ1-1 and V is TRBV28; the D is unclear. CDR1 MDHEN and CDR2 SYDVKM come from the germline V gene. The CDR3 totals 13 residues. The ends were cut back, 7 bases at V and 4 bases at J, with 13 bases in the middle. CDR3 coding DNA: TGTGCCAGCAAAGGCCCCTCGGGCACTGAAGCTTTCTTT. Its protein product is CASKGPSGTEAFF.

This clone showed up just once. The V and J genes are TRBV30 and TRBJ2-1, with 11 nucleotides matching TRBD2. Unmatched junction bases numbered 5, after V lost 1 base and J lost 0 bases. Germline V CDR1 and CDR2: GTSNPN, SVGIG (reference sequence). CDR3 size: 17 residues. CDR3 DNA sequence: TGTGCCTGGAGTGGGGTAGCGGGAGGGAGCTCCTACAATGAGCAGTTCTTC. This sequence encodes CAWSGVAGGSSYNEQFF.

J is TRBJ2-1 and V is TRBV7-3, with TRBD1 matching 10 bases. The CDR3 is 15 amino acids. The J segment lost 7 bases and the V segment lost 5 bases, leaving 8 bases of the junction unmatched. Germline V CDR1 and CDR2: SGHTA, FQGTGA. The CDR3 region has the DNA TGTGCCAGCAGCCCGTTAGGGACAGGGGCGAATGAGCAGTTCTTC. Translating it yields CASSPLGTGANEQFF.

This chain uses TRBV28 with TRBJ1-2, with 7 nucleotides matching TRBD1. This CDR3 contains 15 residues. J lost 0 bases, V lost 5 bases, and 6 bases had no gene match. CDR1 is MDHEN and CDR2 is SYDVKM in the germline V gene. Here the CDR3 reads CASSVRGRSNYGYTF. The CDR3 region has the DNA TGTGCCAGCAGTGTAAGGGGGCGGTCTAACTATGGCTACACCTTC.

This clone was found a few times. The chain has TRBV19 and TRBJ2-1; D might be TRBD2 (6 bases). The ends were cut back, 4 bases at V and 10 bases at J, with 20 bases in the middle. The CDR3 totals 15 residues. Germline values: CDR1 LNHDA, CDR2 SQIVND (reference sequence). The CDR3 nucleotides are TGTGCCAGTAGTACGGCGGGACTCACAACCGAGGAGCAGTTCTTC. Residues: CASSTAGLTTEEQFF.